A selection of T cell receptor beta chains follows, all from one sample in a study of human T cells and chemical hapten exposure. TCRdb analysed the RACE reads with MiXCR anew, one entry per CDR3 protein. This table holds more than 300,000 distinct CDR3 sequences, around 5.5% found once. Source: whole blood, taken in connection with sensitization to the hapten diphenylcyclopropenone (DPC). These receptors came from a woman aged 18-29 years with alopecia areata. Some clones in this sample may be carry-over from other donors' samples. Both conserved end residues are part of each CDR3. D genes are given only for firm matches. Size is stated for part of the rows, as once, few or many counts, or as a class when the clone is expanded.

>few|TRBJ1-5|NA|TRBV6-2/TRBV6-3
CASSYYRTQSNQPQHF
TGTGCCAGCAGTTACTACCGGACACAGAGCAATCAGCCCCAGCATTTT
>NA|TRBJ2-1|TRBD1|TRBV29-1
CSGDAGGYEQFF
TGCAGCGGGGACGCAGGGGGCTATGAGCAGTTCTTC
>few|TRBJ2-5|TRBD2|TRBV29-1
CSVPRLVAGEETQYF
TGCAGCGTGCCGAGGTTGGTAGCGGGGGAAGAGACCCAGTACTTC
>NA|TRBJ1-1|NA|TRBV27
CASSLVPNTEAFF
TGTGCCAGCAGTTTGGTCCCGAACACTGAAGCTTTCTTT
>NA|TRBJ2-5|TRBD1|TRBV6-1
CAAGQGADQETQYF
TGTGCCGCTGGACAGGGGGCAGACCAAGAGACCCAGTACTTC
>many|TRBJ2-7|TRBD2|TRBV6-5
CASRRGTSVNEQYF
TGTGCCAGCAGACGTGGGACTAGCGTCAACGAGCAGTACTTC
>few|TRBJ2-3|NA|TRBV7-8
CASTTWRGGRVADTQYF
TGTGCCAGCACCACTTGGAGAGGGGGGCGTGTAGCAGATACGCAGTATTTT
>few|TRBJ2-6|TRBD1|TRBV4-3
CASSQEGQGASGANVLTF
TGCGCCAGCAGCCAAGAGGGACAGGGGGCATCTGGGGCCAACGTCCTGACTTTC
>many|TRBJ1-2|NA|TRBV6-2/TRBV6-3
CASSWVRAYGYTF
TGTGCCAGCAGTTGGGTCAGGGCCTATGGCTACACCTTC
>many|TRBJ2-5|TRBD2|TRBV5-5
CASSWQGLAGHIQETQYF
TGTGCCAGCAGCTGGCAGGGACTAGCGGGGCATATCCAAGAGACCCAGTACTTC
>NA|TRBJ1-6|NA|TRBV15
CATSRDRAARNSPLHF
TGTGCCACCAGCAGGGACCGGGCCGCGAGGAATTCACCCCTCCACTTT
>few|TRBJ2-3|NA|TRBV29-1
CSVEAQGMRSQYF
TGCAGCGTTGAAGCCCAGGGGATGCGGTCGCAGTATTTT
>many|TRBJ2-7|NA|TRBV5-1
CASSFDSGETYEQYF
TGCGCCAGCAGCTTCGATTCAGGTGAAACCTACGAGCAGTACTTC
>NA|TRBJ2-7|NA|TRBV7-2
CASSQADRYEQYF
TGTGCCAGCAGCCAGGCCGACAGGTACGAGCAGTACTTC
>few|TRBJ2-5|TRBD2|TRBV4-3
CASSQGAGEETQYF
TGCGCCAGCAGCCAAGGGGCGGGGGAGGAGACCCAGTACTTC
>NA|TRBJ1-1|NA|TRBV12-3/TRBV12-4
CASSPFQGNTEAFF
TGTGCCAGCAGTCCATTTCAGGGGAACACTGAAGCTTTCTTT
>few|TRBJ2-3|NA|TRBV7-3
CASSRTGDRADTQYF
TGTGCCAGCAGCCGGACCGGTGATAGGGCAGATACGCAGTATTTT
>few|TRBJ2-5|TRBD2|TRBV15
CATSRDSRLAFTQYF
TGTGCCACCAGCAGAGATTCGCGACTAGCTTTCACCCAGTACTTC
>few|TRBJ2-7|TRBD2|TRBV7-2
CASRTSGEDYEQYF
TGTGCCAGCAGGACTAGCGGGGAAGACTACGAGCAGTACTTC
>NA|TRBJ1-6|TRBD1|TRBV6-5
CASSYRDRDNSPLHF
TGTGCCAGCAGTTACCGGGACAGGGACAATTCACCCCTCCACTTT
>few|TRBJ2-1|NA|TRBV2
CASRADPPGLFF
TGTGCCAGCAGAGCAGACCCCCCAGGGCTGTTCTTC
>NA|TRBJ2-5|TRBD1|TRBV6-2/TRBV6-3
CASSHRGPEGSETQYF
TGTGCCAGCAGTCACAGGGGGCCGGAAGGATCAGAGACCCAGTACTTC
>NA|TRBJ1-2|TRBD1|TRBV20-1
CSARRSGGEGYTF
TGCAGTGCTAGGCGCTCAGGGGGAGAAGGCTACACCTTC